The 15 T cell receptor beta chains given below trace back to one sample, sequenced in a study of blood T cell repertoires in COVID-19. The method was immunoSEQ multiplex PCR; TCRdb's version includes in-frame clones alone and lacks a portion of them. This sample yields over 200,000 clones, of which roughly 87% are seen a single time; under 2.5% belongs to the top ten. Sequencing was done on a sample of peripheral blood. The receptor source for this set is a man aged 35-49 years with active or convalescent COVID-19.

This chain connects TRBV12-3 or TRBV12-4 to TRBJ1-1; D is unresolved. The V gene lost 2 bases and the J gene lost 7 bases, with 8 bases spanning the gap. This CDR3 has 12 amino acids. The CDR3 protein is CASSLLASEAFF. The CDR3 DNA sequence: TGTGCCAGCAGTTTACTAGCAAGTGAAGCTTTCTTT.

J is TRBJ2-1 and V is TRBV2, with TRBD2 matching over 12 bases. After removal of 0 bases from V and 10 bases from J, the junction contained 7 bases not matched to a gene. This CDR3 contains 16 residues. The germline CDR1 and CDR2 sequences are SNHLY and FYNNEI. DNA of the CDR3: TGTGCCAGCAGTGAAGCGCAGACTAGCGGGGGAAAGGAGCAGTTCTTC. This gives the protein CASSEAQTSGGKEQFF.

CDR3 amino acids: CASSLGQGTTNEKLFF. The CDR3 DNA sequence: TGCGCCAGCAGCTTGGGACAGGGAACAACTAATGAAAAACTGTTTTTT. This chain joins TRBV5-1 and TRBJ1-4; TRBD1 aligns across 7 bases. Germline V gene data show CDR1 as SGHRS and CDR2 as YFSETQ. V lost 0 bases to trimming and J lost 0 bases; unmatched junction nucleotides: 2. The CDR3 runs to 16 residues.

CDR3 loop: CASSFLVPNEQFF. In DNA form, the CDR3 reads TGTGCCAGCAGTTTTTTAGTACCCAATGAGCAGTTCTTC. This chain uses TRBV28 with TRBJ2-1; D uncertain. The CDR3 extends over 13 amino acids. With 3 bases removed from V and 6 bases from J, the gap between germline ends came to 9 bases. Per germline, CDR1 MDHEN and CDR2 SYDVKM. The variable domain in full, with the rest retrieved from reference TRBV28 and TRBJ2-1, is DVKVTQSSRYLVKRTGEKVFLECVQDMDHENMFWYRQDPGLGLRLIYFSYDVKMKEKGDIPEGYSVSREKKERFSLILESASTNQTSMYLCASSFLVPNEQFFGPGTRLTVL.

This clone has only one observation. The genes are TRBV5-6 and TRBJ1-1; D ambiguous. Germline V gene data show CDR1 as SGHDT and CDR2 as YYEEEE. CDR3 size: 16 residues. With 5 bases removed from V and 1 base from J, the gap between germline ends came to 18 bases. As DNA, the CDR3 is TGTGCCAGCAGTCACAAAACAAGTATCCGGAACACTGAAGCTTTCTTT. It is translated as CASSHKTSIRNTEAFF.

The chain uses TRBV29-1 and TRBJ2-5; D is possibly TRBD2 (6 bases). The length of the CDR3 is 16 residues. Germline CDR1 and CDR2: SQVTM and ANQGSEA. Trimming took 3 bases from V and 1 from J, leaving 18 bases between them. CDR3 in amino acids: CSVDTMGGAFQETQYF. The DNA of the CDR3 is TGCAGCGTTGATACCATGGGGGGAGCCTTCCAAGAGACCCAGTACTTC.

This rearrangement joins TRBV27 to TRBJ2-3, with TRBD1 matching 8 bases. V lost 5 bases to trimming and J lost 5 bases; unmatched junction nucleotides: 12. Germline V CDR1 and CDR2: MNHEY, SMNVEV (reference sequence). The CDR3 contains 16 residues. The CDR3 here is CASSGTGTGLKDTQYF. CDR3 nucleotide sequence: TGTGCCAGCAGTGGAACCGGGACAGGACTAAAAGATACGCAGTATTTT.

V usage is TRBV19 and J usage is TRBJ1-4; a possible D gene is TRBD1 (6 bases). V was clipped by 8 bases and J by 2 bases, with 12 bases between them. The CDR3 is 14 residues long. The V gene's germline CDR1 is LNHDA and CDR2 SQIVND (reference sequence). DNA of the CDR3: TGTGCCAGTCGGCCGGGACATACTAATGAAAAACTGTTTTTT. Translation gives CASRPGHTNEKLFF.

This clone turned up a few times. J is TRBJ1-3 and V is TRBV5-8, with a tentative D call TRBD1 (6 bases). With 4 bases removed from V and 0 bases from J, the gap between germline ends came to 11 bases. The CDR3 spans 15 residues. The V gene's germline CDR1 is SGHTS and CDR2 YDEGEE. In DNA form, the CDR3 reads TGTGCCAGCAGCCACAGGGTTCTCTCTGGAAACACCATATATTTT. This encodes CASSHRVLSGNTIYF.

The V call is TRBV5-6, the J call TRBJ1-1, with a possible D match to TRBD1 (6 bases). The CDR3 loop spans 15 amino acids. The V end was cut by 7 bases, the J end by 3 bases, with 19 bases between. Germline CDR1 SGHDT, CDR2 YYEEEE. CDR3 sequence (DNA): TGTGCCAGCTCGGACAGACCATTCGCGGACACTGAAGCTTTCTTT. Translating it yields CASSDRPFADTEAFF.

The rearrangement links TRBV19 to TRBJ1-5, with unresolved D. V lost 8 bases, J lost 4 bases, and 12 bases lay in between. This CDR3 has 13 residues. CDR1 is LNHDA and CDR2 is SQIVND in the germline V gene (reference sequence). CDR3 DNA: TGTGCCAGTCGTCAGGCCCTTAATCAGCCCCAGCATTTT. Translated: CASRQALNQPQHF.

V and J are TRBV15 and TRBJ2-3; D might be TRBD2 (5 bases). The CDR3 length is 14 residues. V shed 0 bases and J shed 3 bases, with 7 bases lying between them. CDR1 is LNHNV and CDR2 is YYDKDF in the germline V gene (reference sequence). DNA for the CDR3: TGTGCCACCAGCAGAGATATAGCGACAGATACGCAGTATTTT. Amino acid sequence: CATSRDIATDTQYF.

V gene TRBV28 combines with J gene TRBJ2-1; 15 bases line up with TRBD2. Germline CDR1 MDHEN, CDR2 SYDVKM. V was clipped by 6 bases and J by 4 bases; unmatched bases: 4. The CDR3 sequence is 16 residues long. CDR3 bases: TGTGCCAGCAGACTGGGGACTAGCGGGAGGTACAATGAGCAGTTCTTC. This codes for CASRLGTSGRYNEQFF. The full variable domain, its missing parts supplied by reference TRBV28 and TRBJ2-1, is DVKVTQSSRYLVKRTGEKVFLECVQDMDHENMFWYRQDPGLGLRLIYFSYDVKMKEKGDIPEGYSVSREKKERFSLILESASTNQTSMYLCASRLGTSGRYNEQFFGPGTRLTVL.

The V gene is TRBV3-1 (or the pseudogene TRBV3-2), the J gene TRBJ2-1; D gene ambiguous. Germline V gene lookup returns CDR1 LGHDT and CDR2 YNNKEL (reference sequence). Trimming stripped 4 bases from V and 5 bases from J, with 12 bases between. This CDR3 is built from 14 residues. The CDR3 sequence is CASSRADAHNEQFF. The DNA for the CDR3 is TGTGCCAGCAGCCGGGCAGACGCTCACAATGAGCAGTTCTTC.

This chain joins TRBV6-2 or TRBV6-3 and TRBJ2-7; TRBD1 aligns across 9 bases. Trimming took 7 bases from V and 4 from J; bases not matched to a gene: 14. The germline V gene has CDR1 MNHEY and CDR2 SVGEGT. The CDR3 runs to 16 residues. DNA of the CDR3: TGTGCCAGCACCCCTTTCCCCGGGACAGGGTTTTACGAGCAGTACTTC. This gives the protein CASTPFPGTGFYEQYF.